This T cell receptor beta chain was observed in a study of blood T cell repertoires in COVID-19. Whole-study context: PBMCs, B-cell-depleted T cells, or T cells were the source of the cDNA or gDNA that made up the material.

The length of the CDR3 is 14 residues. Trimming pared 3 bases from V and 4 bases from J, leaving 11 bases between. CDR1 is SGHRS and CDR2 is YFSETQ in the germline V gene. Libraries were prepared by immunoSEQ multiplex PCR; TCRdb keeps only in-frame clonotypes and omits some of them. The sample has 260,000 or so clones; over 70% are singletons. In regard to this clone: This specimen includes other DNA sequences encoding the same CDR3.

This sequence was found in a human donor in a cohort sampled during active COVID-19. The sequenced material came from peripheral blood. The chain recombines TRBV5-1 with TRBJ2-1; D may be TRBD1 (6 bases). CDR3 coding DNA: TGCGCCAGCAGCTCGGGACAAACTTACAATGAGCAGTTCTTC. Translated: CASSSGQTYNEQFF.